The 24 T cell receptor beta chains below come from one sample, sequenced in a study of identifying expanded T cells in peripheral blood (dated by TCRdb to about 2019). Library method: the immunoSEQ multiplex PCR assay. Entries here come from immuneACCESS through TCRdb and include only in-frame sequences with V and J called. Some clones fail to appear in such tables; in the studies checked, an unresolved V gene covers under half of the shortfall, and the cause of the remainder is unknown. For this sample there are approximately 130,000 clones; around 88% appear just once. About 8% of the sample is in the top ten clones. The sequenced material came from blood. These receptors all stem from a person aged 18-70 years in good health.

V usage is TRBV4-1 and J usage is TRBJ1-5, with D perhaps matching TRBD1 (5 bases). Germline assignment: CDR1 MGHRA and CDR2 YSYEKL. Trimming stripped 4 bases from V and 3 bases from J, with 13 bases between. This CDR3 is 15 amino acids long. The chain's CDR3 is CASSPDPGLNQPQHF. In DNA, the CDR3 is TGCGCCAGCAGCCCAGACCCGGGACTCAATCAGCCCCAGCATTTT.

The CDR3 sequence is CASSYSFILETQYF. The CDR3 bases are TGTGCCAGCAGTTACAGCTTTATCCTGGAGACCCAGTACTTC. The chain couples TRBV6-5 to TRBJ2-5; D gene ambiguous. The CDR3 extends over 14 amino acids. V shed 2 bases and J shed 5 bases, with 12 bases lying between them. Per germline, CDR1 MNHEY and CDR2 SVGAGI.

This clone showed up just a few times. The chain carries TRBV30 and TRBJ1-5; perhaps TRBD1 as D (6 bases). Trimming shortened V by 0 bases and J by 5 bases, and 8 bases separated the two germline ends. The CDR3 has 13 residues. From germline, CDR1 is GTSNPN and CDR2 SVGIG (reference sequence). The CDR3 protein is CAWSVGHHQPQHF. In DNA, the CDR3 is TGTGCCTGGAGTGTGGGACATCATCAGCCCCAGCATTTT.

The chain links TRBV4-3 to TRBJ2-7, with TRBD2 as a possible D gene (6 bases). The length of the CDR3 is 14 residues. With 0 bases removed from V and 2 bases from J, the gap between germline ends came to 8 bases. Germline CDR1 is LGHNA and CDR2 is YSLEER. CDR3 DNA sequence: TGCGCCAGCAGCCAAGAGGAGGGGCCCTACGAGCAGTACTTC. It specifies CASSQEEGPYEQYF.

Here the CDR3 reads CASSLDMANQPQHF. The CDR3 nucleotides are TGTGCCAGCAGCTTGGATATGGCAAATCAGCCCCAGCATTTT. The chain links TRBV5-5 to TRBJ1-5; D unresolved. The CDR3 is made up of 14 amino acids. The V end was cut by 0 bases, the J end by 4 bases, with 8 bases between. Germline V lookup: CDR1 SGHKS, CDR2 YYEKEE (reference sequence).

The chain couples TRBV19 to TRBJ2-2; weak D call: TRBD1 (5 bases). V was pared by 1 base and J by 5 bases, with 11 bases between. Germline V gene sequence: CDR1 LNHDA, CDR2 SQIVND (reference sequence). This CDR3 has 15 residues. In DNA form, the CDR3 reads TGTGCCAGTAGTATAGCGCCAGGGCAGACCGGGGAGCTGTTTTTT. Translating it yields CASSIAPGQTGELFF. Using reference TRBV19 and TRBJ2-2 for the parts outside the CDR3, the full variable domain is DGGITQSPKYLFRKEGQNVTLSCEQNLNHDAMYWYRQDPGQGLRLIYYSQIVNDFQKGDIAEGYSVSREKKESFPLTVTSAQKNPTAFYLCASSIAPGQTGELFFGEGSRLTVL.

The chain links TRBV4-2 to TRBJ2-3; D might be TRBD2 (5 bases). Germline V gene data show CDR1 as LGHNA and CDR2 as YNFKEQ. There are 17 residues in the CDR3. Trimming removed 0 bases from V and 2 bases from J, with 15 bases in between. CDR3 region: CASSQERMTEATDTQYF. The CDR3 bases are TGTGCCAGCAGCCAAGAAAGAATGACGGAGGCCACAGATACGCAGTATTTT.

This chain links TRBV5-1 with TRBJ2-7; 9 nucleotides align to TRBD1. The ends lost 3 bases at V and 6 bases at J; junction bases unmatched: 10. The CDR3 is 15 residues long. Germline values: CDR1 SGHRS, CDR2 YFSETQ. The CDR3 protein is CASSSLPGQGAEQYF. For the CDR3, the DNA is TGCGCCAGCAGCTCGCTGCCGGGACAGGGCGCCGAGCAGTACTTC.

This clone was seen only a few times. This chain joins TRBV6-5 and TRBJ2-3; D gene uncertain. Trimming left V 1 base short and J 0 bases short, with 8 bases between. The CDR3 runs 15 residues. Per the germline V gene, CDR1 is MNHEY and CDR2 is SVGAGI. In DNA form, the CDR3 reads TGTGCCAGCAGTTACTTTGAAGGGAGCACAGATACGCAGTATTTT. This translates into CASSYFEGSTDTQYF.

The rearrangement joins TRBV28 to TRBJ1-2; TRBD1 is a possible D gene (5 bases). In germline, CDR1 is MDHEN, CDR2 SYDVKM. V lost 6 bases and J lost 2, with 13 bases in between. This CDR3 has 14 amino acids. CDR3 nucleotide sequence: TGTGCCAGCAGGACCCAGTCAGGGAACTATGGCTACACCTTC. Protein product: CASRTQSGNYGYTF.

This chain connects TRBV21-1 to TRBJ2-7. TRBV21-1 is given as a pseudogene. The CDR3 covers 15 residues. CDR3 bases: TGTGCCAGCAGCAAAGTTCAGGCGGAGACCTACGAGCAGTACTTC. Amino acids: CASSKVQAETYEQYF.

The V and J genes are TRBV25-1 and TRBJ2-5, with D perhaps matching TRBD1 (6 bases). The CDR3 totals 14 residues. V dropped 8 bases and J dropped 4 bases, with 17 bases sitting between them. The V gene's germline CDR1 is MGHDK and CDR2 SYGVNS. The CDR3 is CASFGRGCRETQYF. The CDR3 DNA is TGTGCCAGCTTTGGCAGGGGCTGTCGAGAGACCCAGTACTTC.

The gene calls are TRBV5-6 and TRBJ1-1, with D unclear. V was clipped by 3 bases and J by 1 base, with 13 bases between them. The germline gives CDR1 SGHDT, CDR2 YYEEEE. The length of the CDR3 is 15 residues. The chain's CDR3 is CASSWGRRSNTEAFF. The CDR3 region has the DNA TGTGCCAGCAGCTGGGGTAGGCGGTCGAACACTGAAGCTTTCTTT. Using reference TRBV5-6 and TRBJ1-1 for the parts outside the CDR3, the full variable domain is DAGVTQSPTHLIKTRGQQVTLRCSPKSGHDTVSWYQQALGQGPQFIFQYYEEEERQRGNFPDRFSGHQFPNYSSELNVNALLLGDSALYLCASSWGRRSNTEAFFGQGTRLTVV.

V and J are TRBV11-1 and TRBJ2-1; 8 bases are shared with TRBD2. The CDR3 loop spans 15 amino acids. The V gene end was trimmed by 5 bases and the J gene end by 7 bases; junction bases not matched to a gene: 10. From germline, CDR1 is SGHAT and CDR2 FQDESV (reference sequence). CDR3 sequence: CASSPGSGSINEQFF. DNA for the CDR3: TGTGCCAGCAGCCCAGGGAGCGGGAGTATTAATGAGCAGTTCTTC.

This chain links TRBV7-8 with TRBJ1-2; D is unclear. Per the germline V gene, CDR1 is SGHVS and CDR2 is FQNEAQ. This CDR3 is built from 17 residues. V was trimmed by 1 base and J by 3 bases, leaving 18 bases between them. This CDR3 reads CASSLEADPGSDYGYTF. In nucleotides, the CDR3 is TGTGCCAGCAGCTTAGAGGCCGACCCAGGCTCGGACTATGGCTACACCTTC.

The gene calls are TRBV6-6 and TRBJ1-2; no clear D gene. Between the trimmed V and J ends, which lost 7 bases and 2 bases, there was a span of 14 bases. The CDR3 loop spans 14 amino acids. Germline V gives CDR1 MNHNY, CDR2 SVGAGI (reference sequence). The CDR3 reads CASNDYTANYGYTF. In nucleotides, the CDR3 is TGTGCCAGCAACGACTACACAGCAAACTATGGCTACACCTTC.

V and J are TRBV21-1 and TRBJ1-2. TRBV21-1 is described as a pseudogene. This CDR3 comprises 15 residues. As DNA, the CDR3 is TGTGCCAGCTACATACGCGAGAGGACCCAATATGGCTACACCTTC. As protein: CASYIRERTQYGYTF.

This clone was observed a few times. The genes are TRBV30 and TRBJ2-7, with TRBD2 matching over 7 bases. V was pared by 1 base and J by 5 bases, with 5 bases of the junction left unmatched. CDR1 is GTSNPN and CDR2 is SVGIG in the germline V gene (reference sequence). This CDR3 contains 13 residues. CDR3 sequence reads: CAWSALASDEQYF. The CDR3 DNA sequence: TGTGCCTGGAGTGCACTAGCGAGCGACGAGCAGTACTTC.

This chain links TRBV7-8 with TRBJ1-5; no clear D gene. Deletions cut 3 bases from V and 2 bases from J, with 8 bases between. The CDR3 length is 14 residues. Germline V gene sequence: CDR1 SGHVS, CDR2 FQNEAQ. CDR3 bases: TGTGCCAGCAGCTTGACGGTTGGCAATCAGCCCCAGCATTTT. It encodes CASSLTVGNQPQHF. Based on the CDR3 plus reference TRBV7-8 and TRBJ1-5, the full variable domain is GAGVSQSPRYKVAKRGQDVALRCDPISGHVSLFWYQQALGQGPEFLTYFQNEAQLDKSGLPSDRFFAERPEGSVSTLKIQRTQQEDSAVYLCASSLTVGNQPQHFGDGTRLSIL.

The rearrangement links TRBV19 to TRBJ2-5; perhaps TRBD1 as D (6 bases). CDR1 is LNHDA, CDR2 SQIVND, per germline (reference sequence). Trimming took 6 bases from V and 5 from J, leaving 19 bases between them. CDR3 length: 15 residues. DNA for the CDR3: TGTGCCAGTAGGCAAAAACAGGGTATCATGGAGACCCAGTACTTC. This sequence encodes CASRQKQGIMETQYF.

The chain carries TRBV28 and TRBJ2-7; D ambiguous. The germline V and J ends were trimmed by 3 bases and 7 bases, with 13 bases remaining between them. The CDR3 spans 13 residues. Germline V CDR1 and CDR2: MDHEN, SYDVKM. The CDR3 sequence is CASSLPGNWEQYF. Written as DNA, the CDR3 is TGTGCCAGCAGTTTGCCCGGAAACTGGGAGCAGTACTTC.

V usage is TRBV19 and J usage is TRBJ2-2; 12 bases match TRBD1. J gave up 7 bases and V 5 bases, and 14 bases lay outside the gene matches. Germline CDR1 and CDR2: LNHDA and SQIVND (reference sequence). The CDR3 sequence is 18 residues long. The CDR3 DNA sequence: TGTGCCAGTAGTCCAACAGTCCCGGGACAGGGGGCAGACGGGGAGCTGTTTTTT. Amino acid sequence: CASSPTVPGQGADGELFF. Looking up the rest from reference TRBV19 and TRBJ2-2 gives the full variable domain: DGGITQSPKYLFRKEGQNVTLSCEQNLNHDAMYWYRQDPGQGLRLIYYSQIVNDFQKGDIAEGYSVSREKKESFPLTVTSAQKNPTAFYLCASSPTVPGQGADGELFFGEGSRLTVL.

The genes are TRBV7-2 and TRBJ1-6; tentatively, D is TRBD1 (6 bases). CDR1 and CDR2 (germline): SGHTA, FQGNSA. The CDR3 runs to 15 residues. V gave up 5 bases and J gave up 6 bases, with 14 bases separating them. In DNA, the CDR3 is TGTGCCAGCAGCCCCTCGGCAGGGGCTAATTCACCCCTCCACTTT. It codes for CASSPSAGANSPLHF.

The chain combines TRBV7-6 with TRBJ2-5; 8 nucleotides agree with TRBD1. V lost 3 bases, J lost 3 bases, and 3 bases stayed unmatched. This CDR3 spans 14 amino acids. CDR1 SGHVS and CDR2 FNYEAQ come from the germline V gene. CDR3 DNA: TGTGCCAGCAGCTTGGACAGGGTGGAAGAGACCCAGTACTTC. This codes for CASSLDRVEETQYF.